These T cell receptor beta chains were read from a single sample in a study of blood T cell repertoires in COVID-19. Generated by immunoSEQ multiplex PCR, the TCRdb table keeps only in-frame clones and is missing some. The sample carries 150,000 to 200,000 clones, about 86% recorded once. The sample taken for sequencing was peripheral blood. The receptors were gathered from a man aged 45-60 years with active or convalescent COVID-19. Each CDR3 is given with its conserved first and last residue. The D gene is left open where the match is weak. Clone size, where shown, is once, few, many, or a class for clones that have expanded.

TRBJ2-5,15,TRBV7-3,TRBD1,NA,CASSWTGGDQETQYF,TGTGCCAGCAGCTGGACAGGGGGGGACCAAGAGACCCAGTACTTC
TRBJ2-3,16,TRBV19,TRBD2,once,CASSMVLAGGGYTQYF,TGTGCCAGTAGTATGGTGTTAGCGGGGGGCGGTTATACGCAGTATTTT
TRBJ1-1,15,TRBV2,NA,NA,CASSEGGRGEAEAFF,TGTGCCAGCAGTGAAGGGGGTCGGGGAGAGGCTGAAGCTTTCTTT
TRBJ2-7,15,TRBV6-2/TRBV6-3,TRBD1,NA,CASSYSGTGYREQYF,TGTGCCAGCAGTTACTCTGGGACAGGTTATCGCGAGCAGTACTTC
TRBJ2-5,14,TRBV2,TRBD2,once,CARSDLAGIETQYF,TGTGCCAGGAGTGACCTAGCGGGGATTGAGACCCAGTACTTC
TRBJ2-5,15,TRBV6-2/TRBV6-3,NA,NA,CASSSNPPLTETQYF,TGTGCCAGCAGTTCAAACCCACCCCTAACAGAGACCCAGTACTTC
TRBJ2-3,15,TRBV6-5,NA,NA,CASSYSGTSTDTQYF,TGTGCCAGCAGTTACTCGGGGACTAGCACAGATACGCAGTATTTT
TRBJ2-1,17,TRBV19,TRBD1,NA,CASSPRAPGQTNNEQFF,TGTGCCAGTAGCCCCCGGGCTCCGGGACAGACGAACAATGAGCAGTTCTTC
TRBJ2-1,15,TRBV5-4,TRBD2,NA,CASSPPRTSNNEQFF,TGTGCCAGCAGCCCCCCCCGGACTAGCAACAATGAGCAGTTCTTC
TRBJ1-2,14,TRBV30,NA,NA,CAWRHNSGNYGYTF,TGTGCCTGGAGACACAACAGTGGTAACTATGGCTACACCTTC
TRBJ2-1,13,TRBV27,NA,NA,CASSSQGKEEQFF,TGTGCCAGCAGTTCGCAGGGAAAGGAAGAGCAGTTCTTC
TRBJ1-1,14,TRBV18,NA,NA,CASSPTDLNTEAFF,TGTGCCAGCTCACCCACAGATTTGAACACTGAAGCTTTCTTT
TRBJ1-6,16,TRBV23-1,TRBD1,NA,CASSHRGTGDNSPLHF,TGCGCCAGCAGCCACCGGGGTACAGGGGATAATTCACCCCTCCACTTT
TRBJ2-7,19,TRBV5-1,TRBD1,NA,CASSMTGTGGPKASYEQYF,TGCGCCAGCAGCATGACCGGGACAGGGGGCCCTAAAGCCTCCTACGAGCAGTACTTC
TRBJ2-1,15,TRBV9,NA,NA,CASSQDPAAGGEQFF,TGTGCCAGCAGCCAAGATCCGGCGGCCGGAGGTGAGCAGTTCTTC
TRBJ2-3,17,TRBV4-2,TRBD1,NA,CASSQVPGQGNTDTQYF,TGTGCCAGCAGCCAAGTTCCGGGACAGGGAAACACAGATACGCAGTATTTT
TRBJ2-5,17,TRBV5-1,TRBD2,once,CASRRTGVAGGQETQYF,TGCGCCAGCAGGAGGACTGGGGTAGCGGGGGGCCAAGAGACCCAGTACTTC
TRBJ1-4,14,TRBV11-1,TRBD1,NA,CASSPGTGNEKLFF,TGTGCCAGCAGCCCCGGGACAGGCAATGAAAAACTGTTTTTT
TRBJ1-1,14,TRBV7-3,TRBD1,NA,CASSQDRGATEAFF,TGTGCCAGCAGCCAGGACAGGGGAGCCACTGAAGCTTTCTTT
TRBJ2-6,15,TRBV10-3,NA,once,CAIKTVPSGANVLTF,TGTGCCATAAAGACAGTCCCCTCTGGGGCCAACGTCCTGACTTTC
TRBJ1-3,17,TRBV7-2,TRBD1,NA,CASSLRDRDIAGNTIYF,TGTGCCAGCAGCTTAAGGGACAGGGACATTGCTGGAAACACCATATATTTT
TRBJ1-5,16,TRBV10-3,NA,once,CAISERSRGSNQPQHF,TGTGCCATCAGTGAGCGATCAAGGGGCAGCAATCAGCCCCAGCATTTT
TRBJ2-7,15,TRBV12-5,NA,NA,CASGLAYGTTYEQYF,TGTGCTAGTGGTTTGGCCTACGGGACAACATACGAGCAGTACTTC
TRBJ2-1,16,TRBV3-1/TRBV3-2,TRBD2,NA,CASSRLAGTSYNEQFF,TGTGCCAGCAGCCGACTAGCGGGAACTTCCTACAATGAGCAGTTCTTC
TRBJ1-5,15,TRBV5-1,NA,once,CASSLVSGGNQPQHF,TGCGCCAGCAGCTTGGTTTCGGGGGGCAATCAGCCCCAGCATTTT
TRBJ1-2,17,TRBV6-1,NA,NA,CASSEGRYSRDEDGYTF,TGTGCCAGCAGTGAAGGCCGCTACAGCAGGGATGAAGATGGCTACACCTTC
TRBJ2-2,15,TRBV7-6,TRBD1,NA,CASSPRTGASGELFF,TGTGCCAGCAGCCCACGGACAGGGGCATCCGGGGAGCTGTTTTTT
TRBJ1-2,15,TRBV6-5,NA,NA,CASNYVGGVDYGYTF,TGTGCCAGCAATTATGTAGGGGGAGTTGACTATGGCTACACCTTC
TRBJ1-3,16,TRBV4-2,NA,NA,CASSQESASSGNTIYF,TGTGCCAGCAGCCAAGAAAGCGCGAGCTCTGGAAACACCATATATTTT
TRBJ1-1,13,TRBV18,NA,NA,CASSLTENTEAFF,TGTGCCAGCTCACTCACAGAGAACACTGAAGCTTTCTTT
TRBJ2-1,17,TRBV14,NA,NA,CASSQDFPAGEYNEQFF,TGTGCCAGCAGCCAAGATTTTCCAGCCGGAGAATACAATGAGCAGTTCTTC